The rows below give T cell receptor beta chains drawn from one sample of a study of blood T cell repertoires in COVID-19. Only in-frame clones appear in the TCRdb table, and some are missing; sequencing was by immunoSEQ multiplex PCR. The repertoire holds fewer than 90,000 clones, with roughly 80% as singletons. What was sequenced was peripheral blood. These receptors all stem from a man between 65 and 85 years old with COVID-19, enrolled during active disease. Both conserved end residues are part of each CDR3. The D gene is left open where the match is weak. Size is omitted from some rows. Given values are once, few, many or a class for expanded clones.

d_call j_call v_call clone_size cdr3_aa cdr3_nt
NA TRBJ2-5 TRBV6-5 NA CASSSGFPSLHF TGTGCCAGCAGTTCGGGGTTCCCTTCCCTCCACTTC
TRBD1 TRBJ1-1 TRBV30 NA CAWSKLQGGGTEAFF TGTGCCTGGAGCAAATTACAGGGGGGTGGGACTGAAGCTTTCTTT
NA TRBJ1-3 TRBV4-1 NA CASSDRLSSGNTIYF TGCGCCAGCAGCGACAGGTTAAGCTCTGGAAACACCATATATTTT
TRBD1 TRBJ2-7 TRBV5-6 NA CASSFRTGAIPPEQYF TGTGCCAGCAGTTTTAGAACAGGGGCTATACCCCCCGAGCAGTACTTC
NA TRBJ1-2 TRBV27 NA CASSLAGRYYGYTF TGTGCCAGCAGTTTGGCGGGACGGTACTATGGCTACACCTTC
NA TRBJ2-5 TRBV20-1 NA CSASQNQETQYF TGCAGTGCTAGTCAGAACCAAGAGACCCAGTACTTC
TRBD2 TRBJ2-1 TRBV7-2 NA CASSRTSVNEQFF TGTGCCAGCAGCCGGACTAGCGTAAATGAGCAGTTCTTC
NA TRBJ2-2 TRBV7-9 NA CASSPLGETGELFF TGTGCCAGCAGCCCCTTAGGAGAAACCGGGGAGCTGTTTTTT
NA TRBJ2-1 TRBV5-1 NA CASSLQVDPYNEQFF TGCGCCAGCAGCTTACAGGTTGATCCTTACAATGAGCAGTTCTTC
TRBD1 TRBJ2-3 TRBV6-5 few CASSRQGGRDTQYF TGTGCCAGCAGTCGACAGGGGGGCAGGGATACGCAGTATTTT
TRBD1 TRBJ1-1 TRBV7-2 NA CASSTRQGGLLNTEAFF TGTGCCAGCAGCACCCGACAGGGTGGACTCCTGAACACTGAAGCTTTCTTT
NA TRBJ1-2 TRBV2 NA CASRTDRNSGYTF TGTGCCAGCAGAACCGACAGGAACTCCGGCTACACCTTC
NA TRBJ2-7 TRBV27 NA CDIANRVGEQYF TGTGACATAGCTAACAGGGTGGGGGAGCAGTACTTC
NA TRBJ2-6 TRBV11-2 NA CASLLDFGANVLTF TGTGCCAGCCTTCTCGACTTTGGGGCCAACGTCCTGACTTTC
NA TRBJ2-7 TRBV29-1 once CSASRGYEQYF TGCAGCGCCTCTAGGGGCTACGAGCAGTACTTC
NA TRBJ1-5 TRBV7-8 NA CASSGGLGNQPQHF TGTGCCAGCAGCGGGGGCCTAGGCAATCAGCCCCAGCATTTT
TRBD2 TRBJ2-3 TRBV9 NA CASSVVATSGSTDTQYF TGTGCCAGCAGCGTAGTGGCGACTAGCGGGAGCACAGATACGCAGTATTTT
TRBD2 TRBJ2-2 TRBV19 NA CASSRGLADTGELFF TGTGCCAGTAGTAGGGGACTAGCAGACACCGGGGAGCTGTTTTTT
NA TRBJ2-1 TRBV20-1 NA CSALKTYEQFF TGCAGTGCCCTCAAGACATATGAGCAGTTCTTC
NA TRBJ2-7 TRBV19 NA CATGTSVSSYEQYF TGTGCCACCGGGACATCAGTTTCCTCCTACGAGCAGTACTTC
TRBD1 TRBJ1-2 TRBV6-6 NA CASSYQGQVRYGYTF TGTGCCAGCAGTTACCAGGGACAGGTTAGGTATGGCTACACCTTC
TRBD2 TRBJ2-5 TRBV3-1/TRBV3-2 NA CASRDSGTIRETQYF TGTGCCAGCAGAGATAGCGGGACCATAAGGGAGACCCAGTACTTC